These 5 T cell receptor beta chains were sequenced from one sample in a study of cytomegalovirus exposure and HLA in healthy donors. The PCR used 60 Vbeta and 13 Jbeta primers. Generated by immunoSEQ multiplex PCR, the TCRdb table keeps only in-frame clones and is missing some. In the table there are some 170,000 clones, about four fifths of which are singletons. Sequenced input: PBMCs. The source is a woman aged 18-29 years in good health and CMV-seropositive.

The chain couples TRBV28 to TRBJ2-7; D uncertain. This CDR3 region has 13 residues. Germline V lookup: CDR1 MDHEN, CDR2 SYDVKM. Between the trimmed V and J ends, which lost 6 bases and 3 bases, there was a span of 12 bases. As DNA, the CDR3 is TGTGCCAGCAGCCGCACCAGGAACTACGAGCAGTACTTC. Protein product: CASSRTRNYEQYF.

J is TRBJ1-1 and V is TRBV2, with unresolved D. Between the trimmed V and J ends, which lost 8 bases and 0 bases, there was a span of 13 bases. There are 14 residues in the CDR3. The germline V gene has CDR1 SNHLY and CDR2 FYNNEI. As DNA, the CDR3 is TGTGCCAGCGGGAGAAAGTACATGAACACTGAAGCTTTCTTT. Residues: CASGRKYMNTEAFF. Filled out from reference TRBV2 and TRBJ1-1, the complete variable domain reads EPEVTQTPSHQVTQMGQEVILRCVPISNHLYFYWYRQILGQKVEFLVSFYNNEISEKSEIFDDQFSVERPDGSNFTLKIRSTKLEDSAMYFCASGRKYMNTEAFFGQGTRLTVV.

V gene TRBV6-1 combines with J gene TRBJ2-7; the match to TRBD1 covers 9 bases. Germline CDR1 is MNHNS and CDR2 is SASEGT. The ends lost 8 bases at V and 4 bases at J; junction bases unmatched: 12. This CDR3 spans 15 amino acids. CDR3 DNA: TGTGCCAGCGGGAAGGAGGCCGGGACAGGGTACGAGCAGTACTTC. Translated, it gives CASGKEAGTGYEQYF.

This sequence joins TRBV4-2 and TRBJ1-1; D gene unclear. Trimming shortened V by 1 base and J by 5 bases, and 11 bases separated the two germline ends. The CDR3 spans 14 residues. Per the germline V gene, CDR1 is LGHNA and CDR2 is YNFKEQ. CDR3 in DNA: TGTGCCAGCAGCCAAGGCGGGGTTGTGACTGAAGCTTTCTTT. Translation: CASSQGGVVTEAFF.

This clone was counted between two and nine times. The chain links TRBV7-2 to TRBJ1-2, with 8 bases matching TRBD1. Per the germline V gene, CDR1 is SGHTA and CDR2 is FQGNSA. CDR3 size: 16 residues. The J segment lost 4 bases and the V segment lost 3 bases, leaving 10 bases of the junction unmatched. CDR3 sequence reads: CASSFITDRALYGYTF. CDR3 nucleotides: TGTGCCAGCAGCTTCATAACGGACAGGGCTCTCTATGGCTACACCTTC.